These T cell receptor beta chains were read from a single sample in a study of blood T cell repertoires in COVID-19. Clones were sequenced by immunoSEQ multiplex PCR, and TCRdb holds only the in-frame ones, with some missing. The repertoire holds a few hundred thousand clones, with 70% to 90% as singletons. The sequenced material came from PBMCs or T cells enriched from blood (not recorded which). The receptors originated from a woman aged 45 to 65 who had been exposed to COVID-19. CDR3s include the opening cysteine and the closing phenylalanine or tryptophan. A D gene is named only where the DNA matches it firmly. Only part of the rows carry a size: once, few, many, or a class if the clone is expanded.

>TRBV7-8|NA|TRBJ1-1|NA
CASSLIRVAAEAFF
TGTGCCAGCAGCTTAATCCGCGTCGCGGCTGAAGCTTTCTTT
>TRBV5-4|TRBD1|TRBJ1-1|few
CASGTGLEVTEAFF
TGTGCCAGCGGGACAGGGTTGGAAGTCACTGAAGCTTTCTTT
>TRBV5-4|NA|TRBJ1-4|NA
CASSLDPDTRLDLGKLFF
TGTGCCAGCAGCTTGGATCCCGACACACGTCTCGATTTGGGAAAACTGTTTTTT
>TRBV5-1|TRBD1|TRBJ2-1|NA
CASSSPGTGGALGNNEQFF
TGCGCCAGCAGCTCCCCCGGGACAGGGGGCGCGCTTGGTAACAATGAGCAGTTCTTC
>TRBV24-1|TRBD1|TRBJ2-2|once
CATSDPGQGNTGELFF
TGTGCCACCAGTGACCCCGGACAGGGGAACACCGGGGAGCTGTTTTTT
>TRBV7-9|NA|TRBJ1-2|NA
CASSPPAGGGYTF
TGTGCCAGCAGCCCCCCGGCGGGGGGTGGCTACACCTTC
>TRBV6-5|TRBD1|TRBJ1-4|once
CASKGRDREEKLFF
TGTGCCAGCAAGGGCCGGGACAGGGAGGAAAAACTGTTTTTT
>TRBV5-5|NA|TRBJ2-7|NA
CASSRAGKSYEQYF
TGTGCCAGCAGCCGTGCAGGGAAGTCCTACGAGCAGTACTTC
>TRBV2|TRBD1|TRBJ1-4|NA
CASFEPGGKAGEKLFF
TGTGCCAGCTTTGAGCCAGGGGGAAAGGCGGGGGAAAAACTGTTTTTT
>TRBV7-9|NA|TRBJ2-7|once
CASSPLGSYEQYF
TGTGCCAGCAGCCCCCTAGGCTCCTACGAGCAGTACTTC
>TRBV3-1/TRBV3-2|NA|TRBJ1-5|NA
CASSQGRRHQPQHF
TGTGCCAGCAGCCAAGGGCGGCGACATCAGCCCCAGCATTTT
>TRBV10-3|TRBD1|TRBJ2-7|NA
CAISEFETGAHEQYF
TGTGCCATCAGTGAGTTTGAGACAGGGGCGCACGAGCAGTACTTC
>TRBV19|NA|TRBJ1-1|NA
CASSTVGGLGAEAFF
TGTGCCAGTAGCACCGTGGGCGGGCTAGGAGCTGAAGCTTTCTTT
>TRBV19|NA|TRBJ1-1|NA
CASRLQGQGRTEAFF
TGTGCCAGTAGATTACAAGGGCAGGGAAGAACTGAAGCTTTCTTT
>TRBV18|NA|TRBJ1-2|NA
CASSPSTGYYGYTF
TGTGCCAGCTCACCAAGTACGGGGTACTATGGCTACACCTTC
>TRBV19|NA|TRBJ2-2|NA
CASSLPWGLKTGSGTGELFF
TGTGCCAGTAGTCTCCCGTGGGGCCTTAAAACAGGATCCGGCACCGGGGAGCTGTTTTTT
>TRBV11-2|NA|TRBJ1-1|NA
CASSLLRRTRDTEAFF
TGTGCCAGCAGCTTACTTCGAAGGACTCGGGACACTGAAGCTTTCTTT
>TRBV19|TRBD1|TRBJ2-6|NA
CASKGTALSGANVLTF
TGTGCCAGTAAAGGGACAGCCCTCTCTGGGGCCAACGTCCTGACTTTC
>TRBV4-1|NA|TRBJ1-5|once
CASSPGRVRQPQHF
TGCGCCAGCAGCCCCGGCCGGGTGAGGCAGCCCCAGCATTTT
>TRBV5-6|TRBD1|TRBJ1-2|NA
CASSATGTYGYTF
TGTGCCAGCAGCGCGACAGGGACCTATGGCTACACCTTC
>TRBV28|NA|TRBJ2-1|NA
CASSLSGYNEQFF
TGTGCCAGCAGTTTATCCGGGTACAATGAGCAGTTCTTC
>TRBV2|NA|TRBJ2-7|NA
CASSDRDYEQYF
TGTGCCAGCAGCGACCGGGACTACGAGCAGTACTTC
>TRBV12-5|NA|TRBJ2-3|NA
CASGLSAQDTQYF
TGTGCTAGTGGTTTGTCCGCTCAGGATACGCAGTATTTT
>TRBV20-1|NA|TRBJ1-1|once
CSASSRAGNTEAFF
TGCAGTGCTAGTTCGAGGGCAGGAAACACTGAAGCTTTCTTT
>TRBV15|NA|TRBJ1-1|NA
CATSFFGGSLTSTEAFF
TGTGCCACCAGCTTCTTTGGGGGGTCCCTAACCTCCACTGAAGCTTTCTTT
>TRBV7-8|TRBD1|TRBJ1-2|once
CASSLRGQGMNGYTF
TGTGCCAGCAGCTTAAGGGGACAGGGGATGAATGGCTACACCTTC
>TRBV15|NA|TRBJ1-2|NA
CATSRGIPGYGYTF
TGTGCCACCAGCAGAGGTATCCCAGGCTATGGCTACACCTTC
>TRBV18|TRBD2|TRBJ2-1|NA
CASCEFLAGPSYNEQFF
TGTGCCAGCTGCGAGTTTCTAGCGGGGCCCTCCTACAATGAGCAGTTCTTC
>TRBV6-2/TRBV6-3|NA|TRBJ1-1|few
CASSYGGYTEAFF
TGTGCCAGCAGTTACGGGGGCTACACTGAAGCTTTCTTT
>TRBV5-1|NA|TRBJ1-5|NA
CASSLRPGANQPQHF
TGCGCCAGCAGCTTGCGGCCAGGGGCCAATCAGCCCCAGCATTTT
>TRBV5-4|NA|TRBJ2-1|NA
CASSLSGVDEQFF
TGTGCCAGCAGCTTGTCAGGGGTAGATGAGCAGTTCTTC
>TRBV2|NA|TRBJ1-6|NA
CASSGSDFAGSPLHF
TGTGCCAGCAGTGGATCAGACTTTGCAGGGTCACCCCTCCACTTT
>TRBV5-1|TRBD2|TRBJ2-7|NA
CASSFSGGSYEQYF
TGCGCCAGCAGCTTTAGCGGGGGAAGCTACGAGCAGTACTTC
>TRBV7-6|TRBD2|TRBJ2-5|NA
CASSLGSGGAVGGETQYF
TGTGCCAGCAGCTTAGGGAGCGGGGGGGCGGTCGGCGGAGAGACCCAGTACTTC
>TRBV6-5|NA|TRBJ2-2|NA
CASSRVPTGELFF
TGTGCCAGCAGCAGGGTTCCCACCGGGGAGCTGTTTTTT
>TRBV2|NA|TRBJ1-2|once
CASSPSQNYGYTF
TGTGCCAGCAGCCCCTCGCAGAACTATGGCTACACCTTC
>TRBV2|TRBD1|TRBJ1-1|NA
CASSGDRYTEAFF
TGTGCCAGCAGCGGGGACAGGTACACTGAAGCTTTCTTT
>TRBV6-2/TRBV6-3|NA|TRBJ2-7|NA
CASSYGWAGNEQYF
TGTGCCAGCAGTTACGGTTGGGCAGGGAATGAGCAGTACTTC
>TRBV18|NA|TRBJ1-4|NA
CASSSRVGATNEKLFF
TGTGCCAGCTCCAGCAGGGTTGGAGCAACTAATGAAAAACTGTTTTTT
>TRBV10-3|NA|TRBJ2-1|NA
CATHDGGSSYNEQFF
TGTGCCACCCATGACGGGGGTTCGTCCTACAATGAGCAGTTCTTC
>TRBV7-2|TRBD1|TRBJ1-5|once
CASSSAGTGTSNQPQHF
TGTGCCAGCAGCTCAGCCGGGACAGGGACTAGCAATCAGCCCCAGCATTTT
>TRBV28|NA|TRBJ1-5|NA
CASSSSGFQPQHF
TGTGCCAGCAGTTCTTCAGGGTTTCAGCCCCAGCATTTT
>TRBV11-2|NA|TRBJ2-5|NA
CASSPFGGGETQYF
TGTGCCAGCAGCCCCTTTGGAGGGGGCGAGACCCAGTACTTC
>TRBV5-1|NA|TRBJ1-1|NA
CASRISGLNTEAFF
TGCGCCAGCAGGATTTCAGGTTTGAACACTGAAGCTTTCTTT
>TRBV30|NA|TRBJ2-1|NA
CAWKGGASYNEQFF
TGTGCCTGGAAAGGGGGGGCGAGCTACAATGAGCAGTTCTTC
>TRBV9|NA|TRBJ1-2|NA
CASSPETISYGYTF
TGTGCCAGCAGCCCAGAGACAATTTCCTATGGCTACACCTTC
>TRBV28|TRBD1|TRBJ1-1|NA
CASKTQAGQGARYTEAFF
TGTGCCAGCAAAACGCAGGCGGGGCAGGGGGCGAGGTACACTGAAGCTTTCTTT
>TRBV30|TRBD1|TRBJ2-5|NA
CAWSRGTAIQETQYF
TGTGCCTGGAGTCGTGGGACAGCCATTCAAGAGACCCAGTACTTC
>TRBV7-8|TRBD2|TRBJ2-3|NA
CASGFSGGAPDTQYF
TGTGCCAGCGGATTCAGCGGGGGGGCCCCAGATACGCAGTATTTT
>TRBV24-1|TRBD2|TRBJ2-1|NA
CATSERRGGSNEQFF
TGTGCCACCAGTGAGAGGCGGGGGGGATCGAATGAGCAGTTCTTC
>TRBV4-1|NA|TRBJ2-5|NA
CASSPYSGHGETQYF
TGCGCCAGCAGCCCCTATTCAGGGCATGGAGAGACCCAGTACTTC
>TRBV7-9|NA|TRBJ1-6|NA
CASSQGVGGNSPLHF
TGTGCCAGCAGCCAAGGAGTTGGAGGGAATTCACCCCTCCACTTT
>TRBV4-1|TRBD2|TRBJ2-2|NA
CASSQDRGGGHTGELFF
TGCGCCAGCAGCCAAGATAGAGGCGGGGGACACACCGGGGAGCTGTTTTTT
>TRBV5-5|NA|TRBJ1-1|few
CASSLVRGAEAFF
TGTGCCAGCAGCTTGGTGCGGGGCGCTGAAGCTTTCTTT
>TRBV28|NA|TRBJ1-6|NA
CASLAARNSPLHF
TGTGCCAGCCTTGCTGCCAGGAATTCACCCCTCCACTTT
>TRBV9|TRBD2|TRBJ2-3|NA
CASSVAAGREGADTQYF
TGTGCCAGCAGCGTAGCTGCGGGGAGGGAGGGAGCAGATACGCAGTATTTT
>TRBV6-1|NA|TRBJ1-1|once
CASSESPQGWAFF
TGTGCCAGCAGTGAATCTCCCCAGGGCTGGGCTTTCTTT
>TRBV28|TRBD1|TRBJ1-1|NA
CASLTRTGPVNLNTEAFF
TGTGCCAGCCTGACTCGGACAGGACCTGTTAACTTGAACACTGAAGCTTTCTTT
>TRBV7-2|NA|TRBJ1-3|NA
CASSLDGSSGNTIYF
TGTGCCAGCAGCTTAGACGGGAGCTCTGGAAACACCATATATTTT
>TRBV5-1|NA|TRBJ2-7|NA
CASSLDRALYEQYF
TGCGCCAGCAGCTTGGACAGGGCGCTCTACGAGCAGTACTTC